The rows below give T cell receptor beta chains drawn from one sample of a study of OX40 agonist ivuxolimab in advanced cancers. TCRdb's table, derived via immunoSEQ multiplex PCR, lists solely in-frame clones and lacks some. The sample lists about 53,000 clones, 82% seen once, with over 1.1% in the top ten. The starting material was CD4+ or CD8+ T cells sorted from blood, obtained in a trial of the OX40 agonist ivuxolimab. The source is an adult with an advanced solid tumor such as melanoma, head and neck, liver or kidney cancer. The CDR3 runs from the conserved cysteine through the conserved F or W. D genes are given only for firm matches. Size is stated for part of the rows, as once, few or many counts, or as a class when the clone is expanded.

len: 17; j_gene: TRBJ2-7; d_gene: NA; abundance: NA; v_gene: TRBV5-1; CDR3aa: CASSPESRTSYSYEQYF; CDR3nt: TGCGCCAGCAGCCCCGAATCCCGGACGTCGTACTCCTACGAGCAGTACTTC
len: 13; j_gene: TRBJ2-2; d_gene: NA; abundance: NA; v_gene: TRBV5-1; CDR3aa: CASSLAVTGEPFF; CDR3nt: TGCGCCAGCAGCTTGGCGGTCACCGGGGAGCCGTTTTTT
len: 13; j_gene: TRBJ2-5; d_gene: NA; abundance: NA; v_gene: TRBV6-6; CDR3aa: CASSPSQLETQYF; CDR3nt: TGTGCCAGCAGTCCATCCCAATTAGAGACCCAGTACTTC
len: 14; j_gene: TRBJ1-2; d_gene: NA; abundance: NA; v_gene: TRBV29-1; CDR3aa: CSPRGREENYGYTF; CDR3nt: TGCAGCCCTAGGGGCAGGGAGGAAAACTATGGCTACACCTTC
len: 12; j_gene: TRBJ2-1; d_gene: NA; abundance: NA; v_gene: TRBV19; CDR3aa: CASSKGRMEQFF; CDR3nt: TGTGCCAGTAGTAAGGGACGGATGGAGCAGTTCTTC
len: 14; j_gene: TRBJ1-2; d_gene: NA; abundance: NA; v_gene: TRBV5-4; CDR3aa: CASSLGRVHYGYTF; CDR3nt: TGTGCCAGCAGCTTGGGCAGGGTTCACTATGGCTACACCTTC
len: 15; j_gene: TRBJ2-7; d_gene: NA; abundance: NA; v_gene: TRBV7-9; CDR3aa: CASSKRGDFHYEQYF; CDR3nt: TGTGCCAGCAGCAAAAGAGGGGATTTCCACTACGAGCAGTACTTC
len: 13; j_gene: TRBJ2-2; d_gene: NA; abundance: NA; v_gene: TRBV7-6; CDR3aa: CASSIGSTGELFF; CDR3nt: TGTGCCAGCAGCATCGGATCCACCGGGGAGCTGTTTTTT
len: 16; j_gene: TRBJ2-5; d_gene: NA; abundance: NA; v_gene: TRBV9; CDR3aa: CASSLQPGPEGETQYF; CDR3nt: TGTGCCAGCAGCCTTCAGCCGGGACCCGAGGGGGAGACCCAGTACTTC
len: 16; j_gene: TRBJ2-7; d_gene: NA; abundance: NA; v_gene: TRBV11-1; CDR3aa: CASSNSQRKGTYEQYF; CDR3nt: TGTGCCAGCAGTAATTCCCAGCGAAAGGGCACCTACGAGCAGTACTTC
len: 15; j_gene: TRBJ1-1; d_gene: NA; abundance: NA; v_gene: TRBV30; CDR3aa: CAWSVLRVLNTEAFF; CDR3nt: TGTGCCTGGAGTGTACTTAGGGTCTTGAACACTGAAGCTTTCTTT
len: 12; j_gene: TRBJ2-7; d_gene: NA; abundance: few; v_gene: TRBV11-3; CDR3aa: CASSLSGTGQYF; CDR3nt: TGTGCCAGCAGCCTATCGGGGACCGGTCAGTACTTC
len: 15; j_gene: TRBJ2-3; d_gene: NA; abundance: NA; v_gene: TRBV5-1; CDR3aa: CASSLGQVSTDTQYF; CDR3nt: TGCGCCAGCAGCTTGGGACAGGTTAGCACAGATACGCAGTATTTT
len: 15; j_gene: TRBJ2-7; d_gene: NA; abundance: NA; v_gene: TRBV2; CDR3aa: CASSESIGPQYEQYF; CDR3nt: TGTGCCAGCAGTGAAAGCATAGGGCCCCAGTACGAGCAGTACTTC
len: 16; j_gene: TRBJ2-2; d_gene: NA; abundance: NA; v_gene: TRBV5-6; CDR3aa: CASSYTGARNTGELFF; CDR3nt: TGTGCCAGCAGTTATACGGGGGCGCGGAACACCGGGGAGCTGTTTTTT
len: 16; j_gene: TRBJ1-4; d_gene: NA; abundance: NA; v_gene: TRBV9; CDR3aa: CASSVGAGTTNEKLFF; CDR3nt: TGTGCCAGCAGCGTAGGCGCCGGGACAACTAATGAAAAACTGTTTTTT